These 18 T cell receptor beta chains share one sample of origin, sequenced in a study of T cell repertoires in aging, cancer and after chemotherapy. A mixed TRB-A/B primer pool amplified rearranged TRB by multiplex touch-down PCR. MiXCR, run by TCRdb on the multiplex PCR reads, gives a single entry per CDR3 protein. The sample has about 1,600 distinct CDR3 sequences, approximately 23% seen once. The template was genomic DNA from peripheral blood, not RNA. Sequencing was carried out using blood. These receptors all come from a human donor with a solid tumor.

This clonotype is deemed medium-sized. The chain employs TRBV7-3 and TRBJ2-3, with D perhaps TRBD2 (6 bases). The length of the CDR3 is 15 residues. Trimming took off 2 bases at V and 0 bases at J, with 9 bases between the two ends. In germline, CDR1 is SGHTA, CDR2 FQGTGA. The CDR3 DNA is TGTGCCAGCAGCTTAGATGGGACTAGCACAGATACGCAGTATTTT. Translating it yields CASSLDGTSTDTQYF.

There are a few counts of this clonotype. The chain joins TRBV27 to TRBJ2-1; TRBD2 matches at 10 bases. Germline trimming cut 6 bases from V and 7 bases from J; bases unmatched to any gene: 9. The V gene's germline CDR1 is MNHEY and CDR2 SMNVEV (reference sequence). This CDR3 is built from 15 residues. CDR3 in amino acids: CASSPSGSRLNEQFF. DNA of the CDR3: TGTGCCAGCAGCCCTAGCGGGAGCAGGTTGAATGAGCAGTTCTTC.

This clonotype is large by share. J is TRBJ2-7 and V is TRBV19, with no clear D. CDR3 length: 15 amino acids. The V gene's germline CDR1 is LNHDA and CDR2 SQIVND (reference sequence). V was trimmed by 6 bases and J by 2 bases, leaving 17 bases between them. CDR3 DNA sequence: TGTGCCAGTAGCCCCCATGGGCAGCGACCCTACGAGCAGTACTTC. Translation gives CASSPHGQRPYEQYF.

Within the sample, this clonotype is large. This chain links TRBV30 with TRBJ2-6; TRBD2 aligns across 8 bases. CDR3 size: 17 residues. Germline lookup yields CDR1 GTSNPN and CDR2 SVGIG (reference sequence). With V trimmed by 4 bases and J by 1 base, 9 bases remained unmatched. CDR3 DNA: TGTGCCTGGACAATAGCGGGATCCTCGTCTGGGGCCAACGTCCTGACTTTC. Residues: CAWTIAGSSSGANVLTF. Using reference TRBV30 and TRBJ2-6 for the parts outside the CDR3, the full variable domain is SQTIHQWPATLVQPVGSPLSLECTVEGTSNPNLYWYRQAAGRGLQLLFYSVGIGQISSEVPQNLSASRPQDRQFILSSKKLLLSDSGFYLCAWTIAGSSSGANVLTFGAGSRLTVL.

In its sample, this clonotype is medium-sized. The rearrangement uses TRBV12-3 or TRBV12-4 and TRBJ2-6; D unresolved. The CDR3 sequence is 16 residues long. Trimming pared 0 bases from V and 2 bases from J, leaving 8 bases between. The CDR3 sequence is CASSLAPVTGANVLTF. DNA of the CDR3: TGTGCCAGCAGTTTAGCTCCCGTGACTGGGGCCAACGTCCTGACTTTC.

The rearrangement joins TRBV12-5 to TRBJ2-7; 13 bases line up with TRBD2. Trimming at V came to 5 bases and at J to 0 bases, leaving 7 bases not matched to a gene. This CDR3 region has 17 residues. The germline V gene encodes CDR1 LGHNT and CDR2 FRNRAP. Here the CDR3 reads CASGLGLAGPRSYEQYF. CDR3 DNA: TGTGCTAGTGGTCTGGGACTAGCGGGACCCCGCTCCTACGAGCAGTACTTC.

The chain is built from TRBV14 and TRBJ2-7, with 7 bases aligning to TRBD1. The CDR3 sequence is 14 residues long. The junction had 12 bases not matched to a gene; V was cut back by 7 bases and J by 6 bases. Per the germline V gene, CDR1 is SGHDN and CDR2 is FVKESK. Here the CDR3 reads CASILRQGTGEQYF. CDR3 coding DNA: TGTGCCAGCATCCTCCGACAGGGTACGGGCGAGCAGTACTTC.

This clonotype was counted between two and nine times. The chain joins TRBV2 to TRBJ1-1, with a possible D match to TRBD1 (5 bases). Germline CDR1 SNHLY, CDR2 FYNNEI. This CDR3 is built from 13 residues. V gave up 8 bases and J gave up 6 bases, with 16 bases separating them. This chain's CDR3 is CASGTGLHSEAFF. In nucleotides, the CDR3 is TGTGCCAGCGGGACGGGCTTACACTCTGAAGCTTTCTTT.

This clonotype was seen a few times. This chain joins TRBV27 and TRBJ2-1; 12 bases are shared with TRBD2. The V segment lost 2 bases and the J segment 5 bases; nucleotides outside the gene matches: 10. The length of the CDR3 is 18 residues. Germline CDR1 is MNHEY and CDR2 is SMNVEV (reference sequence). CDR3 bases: TGTGCCAGCAGTTTACGGACCCTAGCGGGAGGGTTTAACAATGAGCAGTTCTTC. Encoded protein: CASSLRTLAGGFNNEQFF.

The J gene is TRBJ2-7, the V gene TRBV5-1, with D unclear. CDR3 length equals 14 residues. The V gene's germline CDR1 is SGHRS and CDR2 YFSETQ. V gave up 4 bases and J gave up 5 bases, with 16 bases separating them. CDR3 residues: CASSLSGPGDEQYF. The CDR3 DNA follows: TGCGCCAGCAGCCTTTCCGGCCCTGGAGACGAGCAGTACTTC.

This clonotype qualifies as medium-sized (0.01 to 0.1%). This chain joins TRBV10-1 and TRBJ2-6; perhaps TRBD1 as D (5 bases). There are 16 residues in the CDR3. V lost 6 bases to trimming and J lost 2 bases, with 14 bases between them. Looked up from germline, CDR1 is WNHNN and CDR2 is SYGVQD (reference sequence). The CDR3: CASSAGSGTGANVLTF. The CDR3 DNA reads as TGCGCCAGCAGCGCAGGGTCAGGGACTGGGGCCAACGTCCTGACTTTC.

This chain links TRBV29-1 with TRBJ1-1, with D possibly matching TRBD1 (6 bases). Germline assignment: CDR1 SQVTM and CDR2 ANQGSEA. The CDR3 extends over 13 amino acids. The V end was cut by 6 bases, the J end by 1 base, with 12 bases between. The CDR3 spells CSVNRDSNTEAFF. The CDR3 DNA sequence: TGCAGCGTGAACAGGGACTCGAACACTGAAGCTTTCTTT.

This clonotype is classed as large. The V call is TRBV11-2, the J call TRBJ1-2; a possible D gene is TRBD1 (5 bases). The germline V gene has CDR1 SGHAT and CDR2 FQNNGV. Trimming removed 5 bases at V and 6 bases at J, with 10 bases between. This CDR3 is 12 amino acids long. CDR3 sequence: CASSPPGHGYTF. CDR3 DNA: TGTGCCAGCAGCCCACCAGGGCATGGCTACACCTTC. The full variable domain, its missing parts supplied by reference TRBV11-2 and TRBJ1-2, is EAGVAQSPRYKIIEKRQSVAFWCNPISGHATLYWYQQILGQGPKLLIQFQNNGVVDDSQLPKDRFSAERLKGVDSTLKIQPAKLEDSAVYLCASSPPGHGYTFGSGTRLTVV.

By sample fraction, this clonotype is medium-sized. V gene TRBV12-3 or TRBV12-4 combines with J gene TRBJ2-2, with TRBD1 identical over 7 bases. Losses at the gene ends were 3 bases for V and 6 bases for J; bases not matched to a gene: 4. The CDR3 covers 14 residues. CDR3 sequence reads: CASSFNRGSGELFF. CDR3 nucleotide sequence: TGTGCCAGCAGTTTTAACAGGGGATCCGGGGAGCTGTTTTTT.

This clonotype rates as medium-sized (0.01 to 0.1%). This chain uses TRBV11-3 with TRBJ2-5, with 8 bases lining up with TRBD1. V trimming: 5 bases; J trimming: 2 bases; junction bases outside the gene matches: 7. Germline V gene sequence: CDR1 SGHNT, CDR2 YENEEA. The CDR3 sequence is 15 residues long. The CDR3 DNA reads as TGTGCCAGCAGCCCGAGGACAGGGATTCAAGAGACCCAGTACTTC. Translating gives CASSPRTGIQETQYF.

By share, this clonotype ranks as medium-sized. CDR3 sequence: CASSSRWQGAYEQYF. For the CDR3, the DNA is TGTGCCAGCAGCTCGCGATGGCAGGGAGCCTACGAGCAGTACTTC. The rearrangement uses TRBV7-2 and TRBJ2-7, with D possibly being TRBD1 or TRBD2 (5 bases each). CDR1 is SGHTA and CDR2 is FQGNSA in the germline V gene. The CDR3 has 15 residues. Trimming left V 4 bases short and J 2 bases short, with 15 bases between.

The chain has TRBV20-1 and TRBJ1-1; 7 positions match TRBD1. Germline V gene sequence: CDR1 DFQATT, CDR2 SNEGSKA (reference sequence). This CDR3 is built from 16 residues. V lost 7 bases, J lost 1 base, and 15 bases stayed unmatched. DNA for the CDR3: TGCAGTGTCCCGAACTATCCCGGGACAGAGAACACTGAAGCTTTCTTT. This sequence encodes CSVPNYPGTENTEAFF.

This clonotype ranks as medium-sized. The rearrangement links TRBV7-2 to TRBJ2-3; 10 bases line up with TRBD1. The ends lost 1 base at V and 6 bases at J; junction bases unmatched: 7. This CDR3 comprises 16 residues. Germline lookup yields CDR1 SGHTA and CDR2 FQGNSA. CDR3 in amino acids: CASSLGIGTGEDTQYF. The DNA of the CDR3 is TGTGCCAGCAGCTTAGGGATCGGGACAGGGGAGGATACGCAGTATTTT.